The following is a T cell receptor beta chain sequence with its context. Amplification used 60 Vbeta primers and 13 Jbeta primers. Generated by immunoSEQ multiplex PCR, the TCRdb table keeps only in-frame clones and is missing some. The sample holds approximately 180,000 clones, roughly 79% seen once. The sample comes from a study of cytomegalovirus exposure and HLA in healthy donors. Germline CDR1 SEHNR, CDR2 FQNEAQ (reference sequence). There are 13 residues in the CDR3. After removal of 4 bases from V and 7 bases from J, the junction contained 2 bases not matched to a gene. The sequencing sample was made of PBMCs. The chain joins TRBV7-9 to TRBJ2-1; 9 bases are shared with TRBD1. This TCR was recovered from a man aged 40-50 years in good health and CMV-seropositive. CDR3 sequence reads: CASSSDRGNEQFF. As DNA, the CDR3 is TGTGCCAGCAGCTCCGACAGGGGGAATGAGCAGTTCTTC. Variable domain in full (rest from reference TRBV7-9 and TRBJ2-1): DTGVSQNPRHKITKRGQNVTFRCDPISEHNRLYWYRQTLGQGPEFLTYFQNEAQLEKSRLLSDRFSAERPKGSFSTLEIQRTEQGDSAMYLCASSSDRGNEQFFGPGTRLTVL.